This T cell receptor (beta chain) was recovered during a study of control samples from healthy donors and cancer patients. TCRdb's copy holds only in-frame clones and misses some; the assay was immunoSEQ multiplex PCR. The sample shows 150,000 or so clones, 93% of them seen only once. Germline V gene lookup returns CDR1 LNHDA and CDR2 SQIVND (reference sequence). V lost 4 bases to trimming and J lost 7 bases; unmatched junction nucleotides: 3. There are 12 residues in the CDR3. This clone came up once. The source is a man between 45 and 60 years old in good health. This chain connects TRBV19 to TRBJ1-1, with 7 positions matching TRBD1. The sample comprised blood. The CDR3 sequence is CASSTWTGEAFF. In DNA form, the CDR3 reads TGTGCCAGTAGTACCTGGACAGGTGAAGCTTTCTTT.